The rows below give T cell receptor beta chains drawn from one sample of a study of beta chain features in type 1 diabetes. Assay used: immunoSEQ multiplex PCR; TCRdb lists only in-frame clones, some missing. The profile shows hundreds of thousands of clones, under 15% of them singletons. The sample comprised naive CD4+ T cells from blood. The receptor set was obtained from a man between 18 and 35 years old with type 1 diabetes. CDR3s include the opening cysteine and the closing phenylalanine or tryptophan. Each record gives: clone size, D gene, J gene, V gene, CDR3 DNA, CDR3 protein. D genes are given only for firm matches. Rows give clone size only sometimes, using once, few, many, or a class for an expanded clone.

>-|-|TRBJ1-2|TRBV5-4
TGTGCCAGCAGCTTCGGGGAACACTATGGCTACACCTTC
CASSFGEHYGYTF
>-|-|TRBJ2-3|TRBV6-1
TGTGCCAGCAGTGAAGCGTACAGCTCCACAGATACGCAGTATTTT
CASSEAYSSTDTQYF
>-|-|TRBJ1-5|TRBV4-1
TGCGCCAGCAGCCAAGAAACCCACACAGGGACTCTCAATCAGCCCCAGCATTTT
CASSQETHTGTLNQPQHF
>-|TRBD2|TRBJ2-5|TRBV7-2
TGTGCCAGCATCCTTAGTACGGGAGGCGAGACCCAGTACTTC
CASILSTGGETQYF
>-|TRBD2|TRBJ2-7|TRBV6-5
TGTGCCAGCAGTCGGGACTATCGGGAATTCTTC
CASSRDYREFF
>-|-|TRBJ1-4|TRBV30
TGTGCCTGGAGTTCGCGACAGATTGTTGAAAAACTGTTTTTT
CAWSSRQIVEKLFF
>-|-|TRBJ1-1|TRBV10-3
TGTGCCACCTGGACAGAGAACACTGAAGCTTTCTTT
CATWTENTEAFF
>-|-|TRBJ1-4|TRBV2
TGTGCCAGCTCGGCAGGGGAGTATGAAAAACTGTTTTTT
CASSAGEYEKLFF
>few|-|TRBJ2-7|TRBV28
TGTGCCAGCAGTTTAAGGGGGTCAACCTACGAGCAGTACTTC
CASSLRGSTYEQYF
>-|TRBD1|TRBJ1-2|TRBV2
TGTGCCAGCAACGCCAAGGACAGGTACTATGGCTACACCTTC
CASNAKDRYYGYTF
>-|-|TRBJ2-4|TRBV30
TGTGCCTGGAGTGTAGGGTGGGGAGATCAGTACTTC
CAWSVGWGDQYF
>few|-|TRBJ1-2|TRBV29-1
TGCAGCGTTGAGGTGACAGGCTATGGCTACACCTTC
CSVEVTGYGYTF
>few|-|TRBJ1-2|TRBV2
TGTGCCAGCAACTGGGCCTCGGCGAGCACCTTC
CASNWASASTF
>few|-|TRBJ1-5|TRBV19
TGTGCCAGTAGGGAACAGGGCCCTAGCAATCAGCCCCAGCATTTT
CASREQGPSNQPQHF
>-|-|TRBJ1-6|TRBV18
TGTGCCAGCTCACCAGGGGCGGCACGCAATAATTCACCCCTCCACTTT
CASSPGAARNNSPLHF
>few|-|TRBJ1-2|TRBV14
TGTGCCAGCAGCCAAGTAGCTCGAGTTGGCTACACCTTC
CASSQVARVGYTF
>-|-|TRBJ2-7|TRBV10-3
TGTGCCATTCAGGAGACTGACCTCTACGAGCAGTACTTC
CAIQETDLYEQYF
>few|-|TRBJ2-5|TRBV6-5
TGTGCCAGCAGTTACTCGCACGGGTCCGGGGAGACCCAGTACTTC
CASSYSHGSGETQYF
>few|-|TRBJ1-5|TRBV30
TGTGCCTGGAGTCTATACAGGGCCCCAGGGCCCCAGCATTTT
CAWSLYRAPGPQHF
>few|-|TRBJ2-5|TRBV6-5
TGTGCCAGCAGTTTCCGACCGCCGGAGACCCAGTACTTC
CASSFRPPETQYF
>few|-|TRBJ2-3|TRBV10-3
TGTGCATCGGGGGGCACAGATACGCAGTATTTT
CASGGTDTQYF
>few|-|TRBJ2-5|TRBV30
TGTGCCTGGAGTGTTAGTCGAGAGACCCAGTACTTC
CAWSVSRETQYF
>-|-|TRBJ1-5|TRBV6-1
TGTGCCAGCAGTGTCAGGGGCGAGTATAGCAATCAGCCCCAGCATTTT
CASSVRGEYSNQPQHF
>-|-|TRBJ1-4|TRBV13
TGTGCCAGCAGCGTACAGGGTCCTAATGAAAAACTGTTTTTT
CASSVQGPNEKLFF
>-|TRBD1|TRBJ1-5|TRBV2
TGTGCCAGCAAGGACAGGTTACATCAGCCCCAGCATTTT
CASKDRLHQPQHF
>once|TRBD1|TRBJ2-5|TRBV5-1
TGCGCCAGCAGCCAGACAGGGAAGCAAGAGACCCAGTACTTC
CASSQTGKQETQYF
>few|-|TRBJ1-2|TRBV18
TGTGCCAGCTCAGCCGGGACTGACTATGGCTACACCTTC
CASSAGTDYGYTF
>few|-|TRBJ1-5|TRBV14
TGTGCCAGCAGCCAAGGGGACGGGCGAAGCCAGCATTTT
CASSQGDGRSQHF
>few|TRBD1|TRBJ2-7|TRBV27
TGTGCCAGCAGCAAAGGACAGGAGGCCTTGGGCGAGCAGTACTTC
CASSKGQEALGEQYF
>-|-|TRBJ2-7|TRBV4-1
TGCGCCAGCAGCCAAGCGGGCAGGGGCCCTATCTACGAGCAGTACTTC
CASSQAGRGPIYEQYF
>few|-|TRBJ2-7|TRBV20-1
TGCAGTGCTAGAAAAAACTACGAGCAGTACTTC
CSARKNYEQYF
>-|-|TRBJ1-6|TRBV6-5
TGTGCCAGCAGTTTACCCCCCGGGGTGTATAATTCACCCCTCCACTTT
CASSLPPGVYNSPLHF
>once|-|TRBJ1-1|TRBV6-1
TGTGCCAGCAGTGAAATAGGGGGAGCGGCTTTCTTT
CASSEIGGAAFF
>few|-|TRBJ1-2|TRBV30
TGTGCCTGGAGCGGGTTAATGGGACCAGTAGCTAACTATGGCTACACCTTC
CAWSGLMGPVANYGYTF
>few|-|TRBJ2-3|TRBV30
TGTGCCTGGAGTACAGCTGATACGCAGTATTTT
CAWSTADTQYF
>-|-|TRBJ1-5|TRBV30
TGTGCCTGGAGTGGTCGGACAGTCGATCAGCCCCAGCATTTT
CAWSGRTVDQPQHF
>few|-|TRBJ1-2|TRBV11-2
TGTGCCAGCAGCTTAGACGGGCTAAGGAGCTACACCTTC
CASSLDGLRSYTF
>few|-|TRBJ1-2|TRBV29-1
TGCAGCGTTGGACACCTTAACTATGGCTACACCTTC
CSVGHLNYGYTF
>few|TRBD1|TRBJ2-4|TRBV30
TGTGCCTGGAGACGACAGGGGAAAAACATTCAGTACTTC
CAWRRQGKNIQYF
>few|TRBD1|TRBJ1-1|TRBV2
TGTGCCAGCAGGAGGACAGGGAACACTGAAGCTTTCTTT
CASRRTGNTEAFF
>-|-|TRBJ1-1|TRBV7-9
TGTGCCAGCAGCTTAGCGGGAGAGAACACTGAAGCTTTCTTT
CASSLAGENTEAFF
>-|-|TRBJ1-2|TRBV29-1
TGCAGCGTTGAAGTTTCCATAGATGGCTACACCTTC
CSVEVSIDGYTF
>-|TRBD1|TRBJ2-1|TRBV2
TGTGCCAGCAGTGCACAGGGGGCTATCCTGGGGAATGAGCAGTTCTTC
CASSAQGAILGNEQFF
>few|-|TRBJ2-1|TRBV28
TGTGCCAGCAGTTTAGACTGGAGCAATGAGCAGTTCTTC
CASSLDWSNEQFF
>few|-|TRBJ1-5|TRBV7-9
TGTGCCAGCAGCTTAGCGGCGGCAGACAATCAGCCCCAGCATTTT
CASSLAAADNQPQHF
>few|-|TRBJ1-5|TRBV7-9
TGTGCCAGCAGCCCGACAGCCAATCAGCCCCAGCATTTT
CASSPTANQPQHF